This TCR beta chain is from a study of regulatory T cells in long-lasting Graves disease. TCR beta libraries were built with iRepertoire HTBI primers and Arm-PCR of CDR3 regions. TCRdb used MiXCR to reprocess the multiplex PCR reads, holding one entry per CDR3 protein. The sample consists of hundreds of thousands of distinct CDR3 sequences, approximately 22% of them appearing once. Noted time point: persistent/refractory GD, antithyroid drugs over 5 years with positive TRAb. Construction of the TCR library relied on RNA isolated from PBMCs. Germline V gene data show CDR1 as SNHLY and CDR2 as FYNNEI. This CDR3 comprises 15 residues. After removal of 6 bases from V and 5 bases from J, the junction contained 7 bases not matched to a gene. This clonotype was recorded at least ten times.

The material sequenced was peripheral blood mononuclear cells (PBMCs), taken when the disease was refractory, from a patient treated with antithyroid drugs. This sequence originates from a female donor with Graves disease. The V and J genes are TRBV2 and TRBJ2-5, with 12 bases lining up with TRBD2. The CDR3 sequence: CASSGLAGWQETQYF. The DNA for the CDR3 is TGTGCCAGCAGCGGACTAGCGGGATGGCAGGAGACCCAGTACTTC.